This entry lists 8 T cell receptor beta chains sequenced from one sample in a study of T cell responses to AZD1222 COVID-19 vaccine. Clones were read by immunoSEQ multiplex PCR, and TCRdb kept only the in-frame ones, dropping some. The sample lists 85,000 to 90,000 clones, roughly 88% occurring once. The material was peripheral blood, obtained on day 0 of AZD1222 vaccination. The receptors stem from an adult in good health.

The chain combines TRBV14 with TRBJ2-5; TRBD2 agrees at 15 bases. Germline CDR1 is SGHDN and CDR2 is FVKESK. This CDR3 contains 17 residues. The junction had 9 bases not matched to a gene; V was cut back by 5 bases and J by 5 bases. As DNA, the CDR3 is TGTGCCAGCAGCGGACTAGCGGGAGGGCCGGGGGTTGAGACCCAGTACTTC. Protein product: CASSGLAGGPGVETQYF. Together with reference TRBV14 and TRBJ2-5, the CDR3 gives the full variable domain: EAGVTQFPSHSVIEKGQTVTLRCDPISGHDNLYWYRRVMGKEIKFLLHFVKESKQDESGMPNNRFLAERTGGTYSTLKVQPAELEDSGVYFCASSGLAGGPGVETQYFGPGTRLLVL.

The rearrangement links TRBV23-1 to TRBJ2-3; 10 bases agree with TRBD2. Being an ORF, TRBV23-1 has a function that is uncertain. V lost 5 bases, J lost 1 base, and 3 bases stayed unmatched. The CDR3 covers 15 residues. The CDR3, as DNA: TGCGCCAGCAGTATAGCGGGAGGATGCACAGATACGCAGTATTTT. This translates into CASSIAGGCTDTQYF.

The gene calls are TRBV5-5 and TRBJ2-1; tentatively, D is TRBD1 (5 bases). CDR1 SGHKS and CDR2 YYEKEE come from the germline V gene (reference sequence). Trimming removed 0 bases from V and 4 bases from J, with 8 bases in between. The CDR3 has 14 amino acids. The CDR3 reads CASSLAQEYNEQFF. The CDR3 region has the DNA TGTGCCAGCAGCTTGGCACAGGAATACAATGAGCAGTTCTTC.

The rearrangement uses TRBV7-9 and TRBJ1-2, with D possibly matching TRBD1 (5 bases). Germline lookup yields CDR1 SEHNR and CDR2 FQNEAQ (reference sequence). V lost 5 bases, J lost 1 base, and 11 bases lay in between. The CDR3 consists of 14 residues. This chain's CDR3 is CASSPGGDNYGYTF. Written as DNA, the CDR3 is TGTGCCAGCAGCCCGGGGGGGGATAACTATGGCTACACCTTC.

The rearrangement links TRBV5-4 to TRBJ2-1, with 11 bases lining up with TRBD2. Germline CDR1 SGHNT, CDR2 YYREEE (reference sequence). The junction had 6 bases not matched to a gene; V was cut back by 1 base and J by 0 bases. The CDR3 is made up of 18 amino acids. CDR3: CASSLSSSGRFSYNEQFF. CDR3 DNA sequence: TGTGCCAGCAGCTTGAGTTCTAGCGGGAGGTTCTCCTACAATGAGCAGTTCTTC.

This rearrangement joins TRBV28 to TRBJ1-5, with TRBD1 identical over 7 bases. The CDR3 totals 16 residues. Per germline, CDR1 MDHEN and CDR2 SYDVKM. Losses at the gene ends were 5 bases for V and 4 bases for J; bases not matched to a gene: 11. As DNA, the CDR3 is TGTGCCAGCAGTCCGGTACAGGGGTCGCAAAATCAGCCCCAGCATTTT. Protein: CASSPVQGSQNQPQHF.

CDR3 sequence: CASSRQVGTEAFF. The CDR3 nucleotides are TGTGCCAGCAGCCGTCAAGTGGGCACTGAAGCTTTCTTT. This sequence joins TRBV13 and TRBJ1-1; D uncertain. The CDR3 loop spans 13 amino acids. V shed 5 bases and J shed 4 bases, with 11 bases lying between them. The V gene's germline CDR1 is PRHDT and CDR2 FYEKMQ (reference sequence).

The rearrangement joins TRBV6-2 or TRBV6-3 to TRBJ1-5; the D is unclear. V lost 4 bases, J lost 3 bases, and 10 bases lay in between. Per the germline V gene, CDR1 is MNHEY and CDR2 is SVGEGT. The CDR3 covers 14 residues. CDR3 nucleotides: TGTGCCAGCAGTTCTCAGGTTTACAATCAGCCCCAGCATTTT. This codes for CASSSQVYNQPQHF.